Following are 8 T cell receptor beta chains from one sample sequenced in a study of blood T cell repertoires in COVID-19 (dated by TCRdb to 2020 to 2021). Preparation of the library involved the immunoSEQ multiplex PCR assay. Sourced from immuneACCESS, this table was stored by TCRdb with only in-frame sequences that have V and J called. A share of the clones is absent; for the studies checked, an unresolved V gene accounts for under half, and the remainder has no known explanation. The sample table lists 130,000 to 150,000 clones, 85% of them with a count of one. The ten largest make up about 3% of the sample. Sequencing was performed on peripheral blood. Receptors were obtained from a woman aged 40 to 49 with active or convalescent COVID-19.

The gene calls are TRBV18 and TRBJ1-4; 7 nucleotides match TRBD1. CDR3 length equals 15 residues. Germline V lookup: CDR1 KGHSH, CDR2 LQKENI. J lost 4 bases, V lost 1 base, and 3 bases had no gene match. CDR3 loop: CASSPLGDSNEKLFF. The CDR3 nucleotides read TGTGCCAGCTCACCACTCGGGGACAGTAATGAAAAACTGTTTTTT. Together with reference TRBV18 and TRBJ1-4, the CDR3 gives the full variable domain: NAGVMQNPRHLVRRRGQEARLRCSPMKGHSHVYWYRQLPEEGLKFMVYLQKENIIDESGMPKERFSAEFPKEGPSILRIQQVVRGDSAAYFCASSPLGDSNEKLFFGSGTQLSVL.

This clone came up once. The chain joins TRBV6-5 to TRBJ2-3; 8 nucleotides line up with TRBD1. The length of the CDR3 is 12 residues. The V gene end was trimmed by 6 bases and the J gene end by 10 bases; junction bases not matched to a gene: 6. Germline V gene lookup returns CDR1 MNHEY and CDR2 SVGAGI. The CDR3 loop reads CASSYWTGPQYF. CDR3 coding DNA: TGTGCCAGCAGCTATTGGACAGGGCCGCAGTATTTT.

As for this clone: Other DNA sequences within the sample encode an identical CDR3. The V gene is TRBV3-1 (or the pseudogene TRBV3-2), the J gene TRBJ1-5; weak D call: TRBD1 (6 bases). Germline V lookup: CDR1 LGHDT, CDR2 YNNKEL (reference sequence). Trimming left V 5 bases short and J 4 bases short, with 15 bases between. This CDR3 region has 15 residues. In DNA, the CDR3 is TGTGCCAGCAGCTGGGGGCAGGGTGGGAATCAGCCCCAGCATTTT. Protein: CASSWGQGGNQPQHF.

The chain employs TRBV10-2 and TRBJ2-7; 11 bases are shared with TRBD2. Germline V gene sequence: CDR1 WSHSY, CDR2 SAAADI. Trimming at V came to 6 bases and at J to 2 bases, leaving 6 bases not matched to a gene. This CDR3 has 15 amino acids. This CDR3 is CASRGVAGGTYEQYF. DNA of the CDR3: TGCGCCAGCAGGGGGGTAGCGGGGGGGACCTACGAGCAGTACTTC.

The chain uses TRBV29-1 and TRBJ1-2; 7 nucleotides agree with TRBD1. CDR3 length: 12 residues. The V gene end was trimmed by 4 bases and the J gene end by 6 bases; junction bases not matched to a gene: 5. CDR1 SQVTM and CDR2 ANQGSEA come from the germline V gene. CDR3 sequence reads: CSVGQGWDGYTF. The CDR3 DNA reads TGCAGCGTTGGACAGGGTTGGGATGGCTACACCTTC.

This chain links TRBV7-9 with TRBJ1-2; TRBD1 aligns across 8 bases. The CDR3 runs to 16 residues. Germline CDR1 SEHNR, CDR2 FQNEAQ (reference sequence). J gave up 4 bases and V 3 bases, and 10 bases lay outside the gene matches. The DNA for the CDR3 is TGTGCCAGCAGCTTGGGGCAGGGGGCGCAAGGCTATGGCTACACCTTC. It codes for CASSLGQGAQGYGYTF.

This sequence joins TRBV28 and TRBJ2-5; 9 positions agree with TRBD1. CDR1 and CDR2 from the germline V gene are MDHEN and SYDVKM. V lost 7 bases to trimming and J lost 5 bases; unmatched junction nucleotides: 8. This CDR3 has 14 amino acids. The CDR3 nucleotides read TGTGCCAGCAAAGGGACAGGGCCGCGGGAGACCCAGTACTTC. Translation gives CASKGTGPRETQYF. Variable domain in full (rest from reference TRBV28 and TRBJ2-5): DVKVTQSSRYLVKRTGEKVFLECVQDMDHENMFWYRQDPGLGLRLIYFSYDVKMKEKGDIPEGYSVSREKKERFSLILESASTNQTSMYLCASKGTGPRETQYFGPGTRLLVL.

The chain recombines TRBV19 with TRBJ2-1; 9 nucleotides match TRBD2. With V trimmed by 7 bases and J by 9 bases, 13 bases remained unmatched. Germline assignment: CDR1 LNHDA and CDR2 SQIVND (reference sequence). The CDR3 length is 15 residues. CDR3 protein: CASNRRSGSKGEQFF. Written as DNA, the CDR3 is TGTGCCAGTAATCGGCGTAGCGGGAGTAAAGGTGAGCAGTTCTTC. Using reference TRBV19 and TRBJ2-1 for the parts outside the CDR3, the full variable domain is DGGITQSPKYLFRKEGQNVTLSCEQNLNHDAMYWYRQDPGQGLRLIYYSQIVNDFQKGDIAEGYSVSREKKESFPLTVTSAQKNPTAFYLCASNRRSGSKGEQFFGPGTRLTVL.